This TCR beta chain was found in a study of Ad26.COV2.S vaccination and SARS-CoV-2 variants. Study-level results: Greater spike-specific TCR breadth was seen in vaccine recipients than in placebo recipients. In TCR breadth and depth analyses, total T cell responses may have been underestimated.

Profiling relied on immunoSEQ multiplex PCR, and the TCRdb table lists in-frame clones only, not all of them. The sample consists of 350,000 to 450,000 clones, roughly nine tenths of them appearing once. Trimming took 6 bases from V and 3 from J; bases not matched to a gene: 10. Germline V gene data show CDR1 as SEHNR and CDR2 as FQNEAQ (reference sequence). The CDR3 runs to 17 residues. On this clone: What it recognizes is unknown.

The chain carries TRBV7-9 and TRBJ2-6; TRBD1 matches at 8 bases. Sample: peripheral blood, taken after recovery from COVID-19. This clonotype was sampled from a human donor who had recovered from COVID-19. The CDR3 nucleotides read TGTGCCAGCAGATCGACAGGGGCCGAGGGTGGGGCCAACGTCCTGACTTTC. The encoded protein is CASRSTGAEGGANVLTF.